In its sample, the clone carrying this T cell receptor (beta chain) was seen a few times. Its antigen remains unknown. This sample is drawn from a study of regulatory T cells in long-lasting Graves disease. Regarding time point: newly diagnosed GD, antithyroid drugs for less than 3 months. Extracted RNA from PBMCs served as the source of the TCR library. American Thyroid Association guidelines defined Graves' disease diagnosis. Construction of TCR beta libraries relied on iRepertoire HTBI primers and on Arm-PCR targeting CDR3 regions. One entry per CDR3 protein, called by TCRdb with MiXCR from the multiplex PCR reads. The sample carries fewer than 550,000 distinct CDR3 sequences, about a sixth recorded once. This CDR3 has 19 amino acids. V was pared by 5 bases and J by 0 bases, with 17 bases of the junction left unmatched. Germline assignment: CDR1 SGHTA and CDR2 FQGNSA. Overall study findings and caveats: Newly diagnosed patients shared around 910 public clonotypes; persistent patients shared around 2,500. Segments TRBV28, TRBJ1-2 and TRBJ2-5 showed preferential usage in persistent disease. Newly diagnosed Graves' patients exceeded persistent ones in TCR diversity.

These data were likewise used in another study, on T cells in Graves' hyperthyroidism and ophthalmopathy.

The material sequenced was peripheral blood mononuclear cells (PBMCs), taken at new diagnosis, from a patient treated with antithyroid drugs. V is TRBV7-2 and J is TRBJ2-7; 9 bases fit TRBD2. The sequence came from a woman between 18 and 29 years old with Graves disease. The CDR3: CASSPSVSGRVGASYEQYF. CDR3 nucleotides: TGTGCCAGCAGCCCCTCGGTTAGCGGGAGAGTAGGGGCCTCCTACGAGCAGTACTTC.